The next 10 T cell receptor beta chains were all read from a single sample in a study of cytomegalovirus exposure and HLA in healthy donors. A multiplex PCR was run with 60 Vbeta primers and 13 Jbeta primers. Method: immunoSEQ multiplex PCR; TCRdb's copy keeps in-frame clones and lacks some. The table has nearly 200,000 clones, 75% to 85% seen once. The sequencing input was PBMCs. These TCRs come from a male donor in good health and CMV-seropositive.

V and J are TRBV19 and TRBJ1-2, with a possible D match to TRBD1 (6 bases). Germline CDR1 is LNHDA and CDR2 is SQIVND (reference sequence). With 2 bases removed from V and 1 base from J, the gap between germline ends came to 11 bases. The CDR3 loop spans 15 amino acids. The chain's CDR3 is CASSIWDTINYGYTF. Written as DNA, the CDR3 is TGTGCCAGTAGTATATGGGACACTATTAACTATGGCTACACCTTC.

The chain carries TRBV4-1 and TRBJ1-2; 9 nucleotides match TRBD1. V trimming: 0 bases; J trimming: 4 bases; junction bases outside the gene matches: 3. This CDR3 is 15 amino acids long. Germline loops: CDR1 MGHRA, CDR2 YSYEKL. The CDR3 reads CASSQDTGQGYGYTF. In nucleotides, the CDR3 is TGCGCCAGCAGCCAAGATACGGGACAGGGCTATGGCTACACCTTC.

The rearrangement uses TRBV7-3 and TRBJ1-1, with D possibly being TRBD1 (5 bases). V gave up 7 bases and J gave up 3 bases, with 12 bases separating them. The CDR3 length is 13 residues. CDR1 is SGHTA and CDR2 is FQGTGA in the germline V gene. The CDR3 DNA follows: TGTGCCAGCAAAGGGCAGGGTGACACTGAAGCTTTCTTT. Residues: CASKGQGDTEAFF.

This clone was detected only once. J is TRBJ1-4 and V is TRBV9; D is ambiguous. In germline, CDR1 is SGDLS, CDR2 YYNGEE. Deletions cut 4 bases from V and 4 bases from J, with 17 bases between. CDR3 size: 16 residues. This CDR3 is CASSPGLPDHNEKLFF. In nucleotides, the CDR3 is TGTGCCAGCAGCCCCGGACTCCCTGACCATAATGAAAAACTGTTTTTT.

A few counts support this clone. The chain links TRBV19 to TRBJ2-1, with D possibly being TRBD1 (5 bases). Germline assignment: CDR1 LNHDA and CDR2 SQIVND (reference sequence). CDR3 size: 12 residues. Trimming removed 10 bases from V and 5 bases from J, with 12 bases in between. The CDR3 region has the DNA TGTGCCACAACAGGCTTGAACAATGAGCAGTTCTTC. This gives the protein CATTGLNNEQFF.

The chain links TRBV4-3 to TRBJ2-3, with a possible D match to TRBD2 (5 bases). The germline CDR1 and CDR2 sequences are LGHNA and YSLEER. Between the trimmed V and J ends, which lost 8 bases and 7 bases, there was a span of 22 bases. The CDR3 is 15 residues long. The CDR3 sequence is CASSLSPLEGNTQYF. The CDR3 coding sequence is TGCGCCAGCTCTCTATCCCCCCTCGAGGGTAATACGCAGTATTTT.

The genes are TRBV11-2 and TRBJ1-1; 9 bases are shared with TRBD1. The CDR3 has 14 amino acids. J gave up 6 bases and V 5 bases, and 7 bases lay outside the gene matches. Germline V gene lookup returns CDR1 SGHAT and CDR2 FQNNGV. The CDR3, as DNA: TGTGCCAGCAGCGCGGACAGGGGTCGGGCTGAAGCTTTCTTT. It encodes CASSADRGRAEAFF. Complete variable domain (other parts from reference TRBV11-2 and TRBJ1-1): EAGVAQSPRYKIIEKRQSVAFWCNPISGHATLYWYQQILGQGPKLLIQFQNNGVVDDSQLPKDRFSAERLKGVDSTLKIQPAKLEDSAVYLCASSADRGRAEAFFGQGTRLTVV.

This clone was picked up a small number of times. The genes are TRBV7-8 and TRBJ1-1; D not resolved. The CDR3 is made up of 14 amino acids. Germline values: CDR1 SGHVS, CDR2 FQNEAQ. Trimming cost V 2 bases and J 3 bases, with 10 bases left between them. This CDR3 reads CASSLIRLDTEAFF. CDR3 bases: TGTGCCAGCAGCTTAATCAGGCTGGACACTGAAGCTTTCTTT.

This sequence joins TRBV7-2 and TRBJ1-5; TRBD1 aligns across 7 bases. The germline gives CDR1 SGHTA, CDR2 FQGNSA. V trimming: 1 base; J trimming: 6 bases; junction bases outside the gene matches: 3. This CDR3 region has 14 residues. In DNA form, the CDR3 reads TGTGCCAGCAGCTTAGGGAGGACAGGTCAGCCCCAGCATTTT. Encoded protein: CASSLGRTGQPQHF. Combining the CDR3 with reference TRBV7-2 and TRBJ1-5 gives the whole variable domain GAGVSQSPSNKVTEKGKDVELRCDPISGHTALYWYRQSLGQGLEFLIYFQGNSAPDKSGLPSDRFSAERTGGSVSTLTIQRTQQEDSAVYLCASSLGRTGQPQHFGDGTRLSIL.

V and J are TRBV5-4 and TRBJ2-5, with 7 positions matching TRBD1. The better agreement between TRBJ2-7 and the DNA end casts doubt on the J call. This CDR3 spans 13 amino acids. The V gene's germline CDR1 is SGHNT and CDR2 YYREEE (reference sequence). CDR3 sequence: CAVTGESSYEQYF. The CDR3 DNA is TGTGCCGTTACAGGGGAGAGCTCCTACGAGCAGTACTTC.